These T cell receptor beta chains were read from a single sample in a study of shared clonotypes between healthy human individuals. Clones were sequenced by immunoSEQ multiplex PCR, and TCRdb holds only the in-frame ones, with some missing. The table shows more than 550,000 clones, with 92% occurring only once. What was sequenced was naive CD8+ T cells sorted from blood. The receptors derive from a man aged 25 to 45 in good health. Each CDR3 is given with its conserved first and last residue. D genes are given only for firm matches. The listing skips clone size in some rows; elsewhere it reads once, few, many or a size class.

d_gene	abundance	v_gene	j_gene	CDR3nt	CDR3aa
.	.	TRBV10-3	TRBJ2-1	TGTGCCATCAGTGAAATGGATGAAGACGCTTACAATGAGCAGTTCTTC	CAISEMDEDAYNEQFF
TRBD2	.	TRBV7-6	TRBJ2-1	TGTGCCAGCAGCTGGGAGGGACTAGCGGGAGAACCCCTCCCTAATGAGCAGTTCTTC	CASSWEGLAGEPLPNEQFF
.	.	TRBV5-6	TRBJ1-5	TGTGCCAGCAGCTTGATCCGTGGGAATCAGCCCCAGCATTTT	CASSLIRGNQPQHF
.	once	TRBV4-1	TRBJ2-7	TGCGCCAGCAGCCCCCGGGGAAGCGACTACGAGCAGTACTTC	CASSPRGSDYEQYF
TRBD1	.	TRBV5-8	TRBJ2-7	TGTGCCAGCAGTTTGCGGAGCCGGGACAGGGGATCCTACGAGCAGTACTTC	CASSLRSRDRGSYEQYF
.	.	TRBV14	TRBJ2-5	TGTGCCAGCAGCCAATGGGTCGAGGGTCCCCAAGAGACCCAGTACTTC	CASSQWVEGPQETQYF
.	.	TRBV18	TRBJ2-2	TGTGCCAGCTCAAGCGACAGAGAAATTAACACCGGGGAGCTGTTTTTT	CASSSDREINTGELFF
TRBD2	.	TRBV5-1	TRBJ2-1	TGCGCCAGCAGGGCGGGAGCTGAGAGGTCCTACAATGAGCAGTTCTTC	CASRAGAERSYNEQFF
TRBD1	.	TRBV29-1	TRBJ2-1	TGCAGCGTTGAAGGAGGGGGCCAAATCTACAATGAGCAGTTCTTC	CSVEGGGQIYNEQFF
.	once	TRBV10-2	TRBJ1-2	TGCGCCAGCAGTGAGCTTAAAGGACAGAACCCTCACTATGGCTACACCTTC	CASSELKGQNPHYGYTF
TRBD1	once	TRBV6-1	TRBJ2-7	TGTGCCAGCAGTGAATTGGGGACAGTATCCTACGAGCAGTACTTC	CASSELGTVSYEQYF
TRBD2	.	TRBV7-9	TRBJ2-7	TGTGCCAGCAGCCCGGGGACTAGCGGAACTAATATTTACGAGCAGTACTTC	CASSPGTSGTNIYEQYF
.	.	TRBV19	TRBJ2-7	TGTGCCAGTAGTATTTCCCCTGGCTACGAGCAGTACTTC	CASSISPGYEQYF
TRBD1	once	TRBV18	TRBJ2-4	TGTGCCAGCTCACCCGGGACAGCAAACATTCAGTACTTC	CASSPGTANIQYF
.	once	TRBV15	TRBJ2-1	TGTGCCACCAGCAGAGTGGGTTACAATGAGCAGTTCTTC	CATSRVGYNEQFF
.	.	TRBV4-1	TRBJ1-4	TGCGCCAGCAGCCTTAGGAACCCAGGGGTTTCTAATGAAAAACTGTTTTTT	CASSLRNPGVSNEKLFF
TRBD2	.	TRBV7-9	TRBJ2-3	TGTGCCAGCAGCCCCGGGGAGGGAGGGCCTAGCACAGATACGCAGTATTTT	CASSPGEGGPSTDTQYF
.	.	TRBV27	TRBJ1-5	TGTGCCAGCAGTTTATTGAGTAGCAATCAGCCCCAGCATTTT	CASSLLSSNQPQHF